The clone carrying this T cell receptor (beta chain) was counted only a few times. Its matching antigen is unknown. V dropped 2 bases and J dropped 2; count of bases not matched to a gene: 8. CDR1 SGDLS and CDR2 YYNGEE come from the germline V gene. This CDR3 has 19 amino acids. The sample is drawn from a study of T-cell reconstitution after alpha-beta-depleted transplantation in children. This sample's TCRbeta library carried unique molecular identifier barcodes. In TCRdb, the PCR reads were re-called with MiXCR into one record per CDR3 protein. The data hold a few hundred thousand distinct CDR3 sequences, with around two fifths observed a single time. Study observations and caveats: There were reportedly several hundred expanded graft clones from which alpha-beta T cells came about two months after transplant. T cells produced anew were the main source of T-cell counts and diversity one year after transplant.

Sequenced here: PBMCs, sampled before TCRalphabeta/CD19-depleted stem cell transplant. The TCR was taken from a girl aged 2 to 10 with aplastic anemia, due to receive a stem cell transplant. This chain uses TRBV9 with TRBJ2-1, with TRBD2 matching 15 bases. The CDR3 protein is CASSVDWTSGRDTYNEQFF. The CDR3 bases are TGTGCCAGCAGCGTCGACTGGACTAGCGGGAGGGACACCTACAATGAGCAGTTCTTC. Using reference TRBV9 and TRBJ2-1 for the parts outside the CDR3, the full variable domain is DSGVTQTPKHLITATGQRVTLRCSPRSGDLSVYWYQQSLDQGLQFLIQYYNGEERAKGNILERFSAQQFPDLHSELNLSSLELGDSALYFCASSVDWTSGRDTYNEQFFGPGTRLTVL.